A selection of T cell receptor beta chains follows, all from one sample in a study of T cell changes during pregnancy in multiple sclerosis. Using immunoSEQ multiplex PCR, the repertoire was profiled, and TCRdb retains in-frame clones only, with some absent. Among under 70,000 clones listed, 91% were seen once. The sample here was peripheral blood, taken after pregnancy. The receptors come from a female donor in good health, enrolled as a control in a pregnancy study. The CDR3 runs from the conserved cysteine through the conserved F or W. D genes are given only for firm matches. Clone size is shown for a subset of rows, as once, few, many or a class of expanded clone.

>TRBV9|TRBJ2-1|TRBD2|once
TGTGCCAGCAGCGTTAGTAGCGGGGAGTACAATGAGCAGTTCTTC
CASSVSSGEYNEQFF
>TRBV20-1|TRBJ2-1|.|.
TGCAGTGCTCGGCCCAGGGTCGAGCAGTTCTTC
CSARPRVEQFF
>TRBV6-5|TRBJ2-5|.|.
TGTGCCAGCAGTTACGGGGGCAAAGAGACCCAGTACTTC
CASSYGGKETQYF
>TRBV5-1|TRBJ2-5|.|.
TGCGCCAGCAGTCCACGGGGGTACCAAGAGACCCAGTACTTC
CASSPRGYQETQYF
>TRBV5-1|TRBJ1-1|TRBD1|.
TGCGCCAGCAGCGATCGGGACAGAACCATGAACACTGAAGCTTTCTTT
CASSDRDRTMNTEAFF
>TRBV7-2|TRBJ2-3|TRBD2|.
TGTGCCAGCAGCTTAGCGTCCAGGCTAGCGGGGGCTCCTGGGGGAAGCACAGATACGCAGTATTTT
CASSLASRLAGAPGGSTDTQYF
>TRBV6-1|TRBJ1-6|.|once
TGTGCCAGCACCGTGAACGGGTCACCCCTCCACTTT
CASTVNGSPLHF
>TRBV5-8|TRBJ1-1|TRBD1|once
TGTGCCAGCAGCGCCACAGGGGAACGTGACACTGAAGCTTTCTTT
CASSATGERDTEAFF
>TRBV7-9|TRBJ2-1|TRBD1|.
TGTGCCAGCAGCCGTTCGACAGGGGTCAATGAGCAGTTCTTC
CASSRSTGVNEQFF
>TRBV7-9|TRBJ2-3|.|.
TGTGCCAGCACGAGCACAGATACGCAGTATTTT
CASTSTDTQYF
>TRBV4-1|TRBJ2-7|TRBD1|.
TGCGCCAGCAGCCAAACCCGGGACAGGGTAGGGTACGAGCAGTACTTC
CASSQTRDRVGYEQYF
>TRBV30|TRBJ1-2|.|.
TGTGCCTGGGAGCGGGATGGCTACACCTTC
CAWERDGYTF
>TRBV5-4|TRBJ1-2|.|.
TGTGCCAGCAGCTTGAATTCAGGGGTCGTTGGCTACACCTTC
CASSLNSGVVGYTF
>TRBV4-1|TRBJ2-1|.|.
TGCGCCAGCAGCCCCTTTGGAGTAAATGAGCAGTTCTTC
CASSPFGVNEQFF
>TRBV9|TRBJ1-4|.|.
TGTGCCAGCAGCTTGGAGACTGGAACTAATGAAAAACTGTTTTTT
CASSLETGTNEKLFF
>TRBV7-3|TRBJ2-7|TRBD1|.
TGTGCCAGCAGCTTAGGGACAGGGTTCCCCTACGAGCAGTACTTC
CASSLGTGFPYEQYF
>TRBV6-5|TRBJ2-5|TRBD1|.
TGTGCCAGCAGTTACCGAAACAGGGGGGAGACCCAGTACTTC
CASSYRNRGETQYF
>TRBV5-5|TRBJ2-1|TRBD2|.
TGTGCCAGCAGCGGGGGGGACTCCTACAATGAGCAGTTCTTC
CASSGGDSYNEQFF
>TRBV5-8|TRBJ1-1|.|many
TGTGCCAGCAGCTTCCCCCAGAACACTGAAGCTTTCTTT
CASSFPQNTEAFF
>TRBV4-1|TRBJ1-3|.|.
TGCGCCAGCAGCCAGAGGCGCGGGGGTTTTCTCTCTGGAAACACCATATATTTT
CASSQRRGGFLSGNTIYF
>TRBV27|TRBJ1-1|.|.
TGTGCCAGCAGTTTTCGGGGGGTTTGGGACACTGAAGCTTTCTTT
CASSFRGVWDTEAFF
>TRBV5-6|TRBJ2-1|.|.
TGTGCCAGCAGCTTGGGCTACGGGTACAATGAGCAGTTCTTC
CASSLGYGYNEQFF
>TRBV6-5|TRBJ2-3|TRBD1|.
TGTGCCAGCAATCCCGGGACAGGGTGGGAGTATTTT
CASNPGTGWEYF
>TRBV11-2|TRBJ1-6|.|.
TGTGCCAGCAGCTTCTCAGGGGATAATTCACCCCTCCACTTT
CASSFSGDNSPLHF
>TRBV11-2|TRBJ1-2|.|.
TGTGCCAGCAGCCTAGGGTTCCAAAAGCATGGCTACACCTTC
CASSLGFQKHGYTF
>TRBV23-1|TRBJ1-2|TRBD1|.
TGCGCCAGCAGTGACCCGGAGACAGGGGGCCGAAGTGGCTACACCTTC
CASSDPETGGRSGYTF
>TRBV14|TRBJ1-6|.|.
TGTGCCAGCAGCCAAGACCGGACAGCCCAGCTCCACTTT
CASSQDRTAQLHF
>TRBV5-6|TRBJ2-4|TRBD1|.
TGTGCCAGCAGCTCCCGTGAGGGGGCCGGAGCCAAAAACATTCAGTACTTC
CASSSREGAGAKNIQYF
>TRBV4-3|TRBJ2-2|TRBD1|.
TGCGCCAGCAGCCAAGGGCGCGGGACAGGGGGCCGTAGACTGTTTTTT
CASSQGRGTGGRRLFF